This TCR beta chain was sequenced during a study of cytomegalovirus exposure and HLA in healthy donors. A remark on this clone: Its antigen is not identified.

V gave up 3 bases and J gave up 3 bases, with 12 bases separating them. Germline CDR1 is MDHEN and CDR2 is SYDVKM. This CDR3 contains 14 residues. General study findings and limits: Three chains tied to CMV proved CMV antigen-specific in vitro.

Sequenced by immunoSEQ multiplex PCR; TCRdb stores in-frame clones only, minus some. Among fewer than 300,000 clones, 88% were seen once, and the ten largest hold about 0.9%. The specimen sequenced was PBMCs. The source of this sequence is a woman younger than 35 in good health and CMV-seronegative. The genes are TRBV28 and TRBJ2-7; D is possibly TRBD1 (6 bases). In nucleotides, the CDR3 is TGTGCCAGCAGTTTGTGGCAGGACAGCTACGAGCAGTACTTC. It encodes CASSLWQDSYEQYF.